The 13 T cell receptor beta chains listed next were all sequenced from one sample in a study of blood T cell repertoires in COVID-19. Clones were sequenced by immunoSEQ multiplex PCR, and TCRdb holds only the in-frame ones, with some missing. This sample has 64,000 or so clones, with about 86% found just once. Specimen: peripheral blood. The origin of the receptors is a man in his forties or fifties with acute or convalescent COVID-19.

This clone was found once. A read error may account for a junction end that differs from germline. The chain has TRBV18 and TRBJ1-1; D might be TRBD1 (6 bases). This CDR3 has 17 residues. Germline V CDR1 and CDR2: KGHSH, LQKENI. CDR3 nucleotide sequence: TGTGCCAGCTCACGTTATGCTGGCGTAACAGGGAACCCTGAAGCTTTCTTT. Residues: CASSRYAGVTGNPEAFF.

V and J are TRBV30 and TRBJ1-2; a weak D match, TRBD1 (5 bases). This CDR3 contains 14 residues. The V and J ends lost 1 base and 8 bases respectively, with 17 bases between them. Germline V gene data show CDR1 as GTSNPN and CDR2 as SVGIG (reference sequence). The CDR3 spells CAWSGPGVGGGYTF. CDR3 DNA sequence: TGTGCCTGGAGTGGGCCGGGGGTAGGTGGAGGCTACACCTTC. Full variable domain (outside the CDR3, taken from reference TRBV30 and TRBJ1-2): SQTIHQWPATLVQPVGSPLSLECTVEGTSNPNLYWYRQAAGRGLQLLFYSVGIGQISSEVPQNLSASRPQDRQFILSSKKLLLSDSGFYLCAWSGPGVGGGYTFGSGTRLTVV.

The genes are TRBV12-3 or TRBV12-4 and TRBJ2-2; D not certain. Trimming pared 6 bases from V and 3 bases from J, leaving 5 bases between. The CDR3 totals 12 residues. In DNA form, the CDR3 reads TGTGCCAGCAGCCCGTACACCGGGGAGCTGTTTTTT. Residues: CASSPYTGELFF.

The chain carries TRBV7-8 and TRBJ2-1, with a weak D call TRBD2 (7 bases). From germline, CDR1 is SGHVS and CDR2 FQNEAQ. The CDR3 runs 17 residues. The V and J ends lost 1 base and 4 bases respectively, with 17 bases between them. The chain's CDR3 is CASSLDGGQMAYNEQFF. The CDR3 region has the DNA TGTGCCAGCAGCTTAGACGGGGGGCAGATGGCGTACAATGAGCAGTTCTTC.

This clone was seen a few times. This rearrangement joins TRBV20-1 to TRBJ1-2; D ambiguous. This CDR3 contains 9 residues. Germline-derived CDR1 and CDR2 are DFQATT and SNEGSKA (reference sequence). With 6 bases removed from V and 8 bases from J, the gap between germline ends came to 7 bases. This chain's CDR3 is CSAPSGYTF. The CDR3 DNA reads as TGCAGTGCCCCTTCGGGCTACACCTTC.

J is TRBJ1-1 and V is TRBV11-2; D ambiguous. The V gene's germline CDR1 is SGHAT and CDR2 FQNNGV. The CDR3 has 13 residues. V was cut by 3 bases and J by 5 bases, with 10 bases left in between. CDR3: CASSFVRSTEAFF. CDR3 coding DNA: TGTGCCAGCAGCTTCGTGAGGAGTACTGAAGCTTTCTTT.

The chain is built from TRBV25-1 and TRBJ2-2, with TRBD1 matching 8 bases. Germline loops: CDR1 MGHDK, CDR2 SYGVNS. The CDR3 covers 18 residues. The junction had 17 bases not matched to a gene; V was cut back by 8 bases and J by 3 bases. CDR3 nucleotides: TGTGCCAGCTCCACGGGACAGGAAATGTATACGGACACCGGGGAGCTGTTTTTT. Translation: CASSTGQEMYTDTGELFF.

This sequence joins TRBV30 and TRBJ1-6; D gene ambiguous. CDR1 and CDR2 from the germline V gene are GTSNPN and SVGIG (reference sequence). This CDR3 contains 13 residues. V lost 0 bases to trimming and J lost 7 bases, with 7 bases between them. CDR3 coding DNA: TGTGCCTGGAGTGTACGGTCCAATTCACCCCTCCACTTT. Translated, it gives CAWSVRSNSPLHF.

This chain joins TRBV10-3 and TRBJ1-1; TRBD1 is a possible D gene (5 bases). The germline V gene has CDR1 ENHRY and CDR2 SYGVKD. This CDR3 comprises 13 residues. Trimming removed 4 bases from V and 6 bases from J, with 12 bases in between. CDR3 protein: CAISGSQGSEAFF. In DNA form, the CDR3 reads TGTGCCATCAGTGGTTCCCAGGGCTCTGAAGCTTTCTTT.

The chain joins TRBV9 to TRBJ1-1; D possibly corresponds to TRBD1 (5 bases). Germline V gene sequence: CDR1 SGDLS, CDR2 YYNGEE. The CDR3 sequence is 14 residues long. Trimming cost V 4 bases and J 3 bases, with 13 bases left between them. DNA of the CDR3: TGTGCCAGCAGCTCGCGGGGACGGGACACTGAAGCTTTCTTT. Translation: CASSSRGRDTEAFF.

The CDR3 bases are TGTGCCAGCAGCCGGGCGGGGGGCACAGATACGCAGTATTTT. Residues: CASSRAGGTDTQYF. The chain combines TRBV3-1 (or the pseudogene TRBV3-2) with TRBJ2-3; TRBD2 matches 7 bases. Germline values: CDR1 LGHDT, CDR2 YNNKEL (reference sequence). Germline trimming cut 4 bases from V and 1 base from J; bases unmatched to any gene: 2. This CDR3 has 14 amino acids.

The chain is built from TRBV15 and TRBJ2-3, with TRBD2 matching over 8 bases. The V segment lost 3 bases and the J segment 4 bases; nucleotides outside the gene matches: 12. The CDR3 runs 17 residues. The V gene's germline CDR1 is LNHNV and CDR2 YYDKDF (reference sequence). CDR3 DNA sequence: TGTGCCACCAGCAGGTCCACAGGGCGGGGGGTGGCAGATACGCAGTATTTT. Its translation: CATSRSTGRGVADTQYF.

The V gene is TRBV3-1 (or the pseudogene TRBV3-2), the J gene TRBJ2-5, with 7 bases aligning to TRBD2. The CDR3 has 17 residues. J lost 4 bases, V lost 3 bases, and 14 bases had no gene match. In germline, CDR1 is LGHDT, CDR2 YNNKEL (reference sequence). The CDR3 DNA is TGTGCCAGCAGCCAGGAGATCCAGACTAGCCTGATAGAGACCCAGTACTTC. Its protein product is CASSQEIQTSLIETQYF.